This record looks at one TCR beta chain sequence and its context. The antigen remains undetermined. The data originate from a study of shared clonotypes between healthy human individuals. Whole-study context: Plates per donor: three CD4 naive, three CD4 memory, two CD8 naive, one CD8 memory.

The CDR3 has 13 residues. Germline CDR1 MNHEY, CDR2 SVGAGI. Trimming pared 10 bases from V and 4 bases from J, leaving 13 bases between. Positively selected for CCR7, the CD45RO-negative cells used as naive CD8 cells excluded terminally differentiated effector memory CD45RA+ cells. In replicate PCRs of sorted subsets, roughly 200 ng DNA, approximately 30,000 T cell genomes, was used. The data were produced by immunoSEQ multiplex PCR, yet TCRdb's version contains in-frame clones alone and is incomplete. The table includes about 2.1 million clones, just over 90% detected once. General study findings and limits: Relative to clonotypes present in all four donors, those not shared had lower generation probabilities.

The chain employs TRBV6-5 and TRBJ2-2; TRBD1 is a possible D gene (6 bases). Input material: naive CD8+ T cells from PBMCs. This receptor was taken from a man between 18 and 29 years old in good health. Some clones in this sample may be carry-over from other donors' samples. DNA for the CDR3: TGTGCCACCACAGGGATTAGCACCGGGGAGCTGTTTTTT. Amino acid sequence: CATTGISTGELFF.